Sequencing of this TCR beta chain was carried out in a study of blood T cell repertoires in COVID-19. Study information: The analysed material was cDNA or gDNA that came from T cells, B-cell-depleted T cells, or PBMCs.

Some clones are missing from TCRdb's copy, which holds only in-frame ones; the method was immunoSEQ multiplex PCR. In the table there are about 200,000 clones, roughly 89% of which are singletons. From germline, CDR1 is SGHNT and CDR2 YYREEE (reference sequence). This CDR3 has 17 residues. With V trimmed by 0 bases and J by 8 bases, 14 bases remained unmatched. The rearrangement links TRBV5-4 to TRBJ1-2, with 9 bases matching TRBD1. The sequenced material came from peripheral blood. The receptor's source is a man between 40 and 49 years old with acute or convalescent COVID-19. CDR3 DNA sequence: TGTGCCAGCAGCTTGGGAGCTAGTGAGGGGACAGGGTCAGGCTACACCTTC. It codes for CASSLGASEGTGSGYTF.